Here is one TCR beta chain with its context. Its specificity is unknown. The data belong to a study of T-cell reconstitution after alpha-beta-depleted transplantation in children. Findings and limits, study-wide: One year post-transplant, T-cell counts and diversity were largely derived from T cells produced anew. As was reported, about two months after transplant, alpha-beta T cells came from several hundred expanded graft clones.

CDR1 is DFQATT, CDR2 SNEGSKA, per germline (reference sequence). The CDR3 is 16 residues long. J gave up 0 bases and V 3 bases, and 9 bases lay outside the gene matches. Library preparation (for TCRbeta) was performed with unique molecular identifiers. TCRdb redid the calling of the PCR reads with MiXCR, one entry per CDR3 protein. The data show hundreds of thousands of distinct CDR3 sequences, over 10% seen once. The material was PBMCs, mostly from graft donor cells, obtained 360 days after TCRalphabeta/CD19-depleted stem cell transplant. This chain links TRBV20-1 with TRBJ2-7; 9 nucleotides agree with TRBD2. The TCR originated in a male patient younger than 18 who had a stem cell transplant for acute myeloid leukemia, so the T cells may come from the graft donor. The CDR3 region is CSASPGLAGISYEQYF. The CDR3 bases are TGCAGTGCTAGCCCCGGGCTAGCGGGAATCTCCTACGAGCAGTACTTC.